This T cell receptor (beta chain) was recorded in a study of control samples from healthy donors and cancer patients. The repertoire was sequenced with immunoSEQ multiplex PCR; TCRdb's copy has only in-frame clones and lacks some. The sample yields over 150,000 clones, 80% to 95% seen once. The V gene's germline CDR1 is SGHNT and CDR2 YYREEE (reference sequence). CDR3 length: 14 residues. V was pared by 2 bases and J by 1 base, with 2 bases of the junction left unmatched. The chain is built from TRBV5-4 and TRBJ2-7, with 8 bases matching TRBD1. Sequenced sample: blood. The TCR comes from a man aged 18-30 years in good health. CDR3 loop: CASSFRDRSYEQYF. In DNA form, the CDR3 reads TGTGCCAGCAGCTTCCGGGACAGGTCCTACGAGCAGTACTTC.